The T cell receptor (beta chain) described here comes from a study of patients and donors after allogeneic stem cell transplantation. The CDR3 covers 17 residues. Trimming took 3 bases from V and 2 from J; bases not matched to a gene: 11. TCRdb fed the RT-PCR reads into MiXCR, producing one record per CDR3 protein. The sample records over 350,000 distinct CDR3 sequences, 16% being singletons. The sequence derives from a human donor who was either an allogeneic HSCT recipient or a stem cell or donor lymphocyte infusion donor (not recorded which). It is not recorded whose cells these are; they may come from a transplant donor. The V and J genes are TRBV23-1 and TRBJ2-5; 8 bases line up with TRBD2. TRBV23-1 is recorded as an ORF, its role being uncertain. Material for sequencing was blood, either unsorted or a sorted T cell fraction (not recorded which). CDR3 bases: TGCGCCAGCAGTCATCGGACAAGTAGCGGGGCTCAAGAGACCCAGTACTTC. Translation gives CASSHRTSSGAQETQYF.